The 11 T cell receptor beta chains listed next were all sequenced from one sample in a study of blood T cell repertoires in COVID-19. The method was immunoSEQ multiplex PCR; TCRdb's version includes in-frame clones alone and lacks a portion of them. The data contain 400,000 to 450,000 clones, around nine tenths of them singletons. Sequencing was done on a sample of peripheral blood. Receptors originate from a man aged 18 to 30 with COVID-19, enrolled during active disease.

The CDR3 sequence is CATRPPSFAEQFF. CDR3 bases: TGTGCCACCCGGCCTCCTAGCTTCGCTGAGCAGTTCTTC. This chain connects TRBV19 to TRBJ2-1, with TRBD2 as a possible D gene (5 bases). The CDR3 extends over 13 amino acids. Germline V CDR1 and CDR2: LNHDA, SQIVND (reference sequence). V was shortened by 10 bases and J by 9 bases, with 19 bases between the two germline ends.

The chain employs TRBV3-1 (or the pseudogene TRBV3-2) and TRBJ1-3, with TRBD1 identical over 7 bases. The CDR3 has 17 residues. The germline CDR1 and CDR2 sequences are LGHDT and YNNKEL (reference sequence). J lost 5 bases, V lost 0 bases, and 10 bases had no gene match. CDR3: CASSQDYRDRMRNTIYF. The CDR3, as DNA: TGTGCCAGCAGCCAAGATTACAGGGACAGAATGAGAAACACCATATATTTT.

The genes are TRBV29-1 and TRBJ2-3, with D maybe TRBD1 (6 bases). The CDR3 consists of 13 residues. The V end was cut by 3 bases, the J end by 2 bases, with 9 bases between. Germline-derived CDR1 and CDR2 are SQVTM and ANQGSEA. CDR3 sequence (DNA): TGCAGCGTTGACGACAGGTCCACAGATACGCAGTATTTT. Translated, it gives CSVDDRSTDTQYF.

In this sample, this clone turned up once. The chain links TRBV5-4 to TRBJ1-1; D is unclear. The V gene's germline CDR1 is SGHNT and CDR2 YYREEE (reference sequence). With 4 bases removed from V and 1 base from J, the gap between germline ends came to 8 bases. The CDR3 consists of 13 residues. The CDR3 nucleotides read TGTGCCAGCAGCGCCGGAGGGAACACTGAAGCTTTCTTT. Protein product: CASSAGGNTEAFF.

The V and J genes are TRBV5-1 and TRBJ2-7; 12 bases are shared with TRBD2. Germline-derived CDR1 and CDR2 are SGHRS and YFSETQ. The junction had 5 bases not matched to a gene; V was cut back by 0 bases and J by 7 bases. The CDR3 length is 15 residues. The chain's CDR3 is CASSLELAGGLEQYF. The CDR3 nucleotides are TGCGCCAGCAGCTTGGAACTAGCGGGAGGATTAGAGCAGTACTTC.

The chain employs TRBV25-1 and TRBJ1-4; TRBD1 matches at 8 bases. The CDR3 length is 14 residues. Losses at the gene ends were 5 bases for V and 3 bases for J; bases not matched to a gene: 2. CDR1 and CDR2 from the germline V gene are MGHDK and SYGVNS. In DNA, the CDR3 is TGTGCCAGCAGTCCCAGGGGGCCTAATGAAAAACTGTTTTTT. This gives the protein CASSPRGPNEKLFF.

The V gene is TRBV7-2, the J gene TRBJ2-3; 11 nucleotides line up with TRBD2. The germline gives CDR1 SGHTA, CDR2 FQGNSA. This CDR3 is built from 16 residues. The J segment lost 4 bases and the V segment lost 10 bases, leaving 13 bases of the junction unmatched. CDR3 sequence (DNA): TGTGCCATAGGGGAGGGGCTAGCGGGAGGTGCAGATACGCAGTATTTT. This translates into CAIGEGLAGGADTQYF.

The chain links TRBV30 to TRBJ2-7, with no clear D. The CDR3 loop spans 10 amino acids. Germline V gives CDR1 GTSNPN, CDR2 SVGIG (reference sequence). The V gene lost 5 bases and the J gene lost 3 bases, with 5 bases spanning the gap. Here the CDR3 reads CAWGYYEQYF. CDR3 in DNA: TGTGCCTGGGGATACTACGAGCAGTACTTC. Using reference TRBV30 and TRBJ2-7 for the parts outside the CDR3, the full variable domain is SQTIHQWPATLVQPVGSPLSLECTVEGTSNPNLYWYRQAAGRGLQLLFYSVGIGQISSEVPQNLSASRPQDRQFILSSKKLLLSDSGFYLCAWGYYEQYFGPGTRLTVT.

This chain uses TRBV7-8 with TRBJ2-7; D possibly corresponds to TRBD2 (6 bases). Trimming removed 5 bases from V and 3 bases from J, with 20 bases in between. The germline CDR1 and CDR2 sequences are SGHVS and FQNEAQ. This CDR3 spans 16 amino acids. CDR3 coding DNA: TGTGCCAGCAGCCCCGGGGGACGGATTTCTTTCTACGAGCAGTACTTC. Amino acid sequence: CASSPGGRISFYEQYF.

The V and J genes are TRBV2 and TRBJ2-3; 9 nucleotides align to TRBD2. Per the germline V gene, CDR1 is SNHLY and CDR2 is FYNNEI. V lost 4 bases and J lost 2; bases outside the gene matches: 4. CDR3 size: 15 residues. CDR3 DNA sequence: TGTGCCAGCAGTGTCGGCGGGGGGGACACAGATACGCAGTATTTT. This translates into CASSVGGGDTDTQYF.

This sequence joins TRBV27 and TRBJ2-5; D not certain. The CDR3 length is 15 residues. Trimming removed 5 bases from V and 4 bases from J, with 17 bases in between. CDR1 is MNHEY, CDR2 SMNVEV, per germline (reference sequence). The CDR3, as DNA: TGTGCCAGCAGTCGCCAGGCCATTTATGGAGAGACCCAGTACTTC. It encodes CASSRQAIYGETQYF.